The rows below give T cell receptor beta chains drawn from one sample of a study of pediatric ulcerative colitis. Using immunoSEQ multiplex PCR, the repertoire was profiled, and TCRdb retains in-frame clones only, with some absent. Here the sample spans 20,000 to 25,000 clones, about two thirds being singletons. The sample was gut tissue. These receptors were taken from a boy younger than 18 with severe ulcerative colitis. Each CDR3 is given with its conserved first and last residue. A D gene is named only where the DNA matches it firmly. Only part of the rows carry a size: once, few, many, or a class if the clone is expanded.

TRBV5-1	TRBJ2-7	TRBD2	NA	CASSLGDYSYEQYF	TGCGCCAGCAGCTTGGGGGACTACTCCTACGAGCAGTACTTC
TRBV10-3	TRBJ1-2	NA	NA	CAISPSRGIGGYTF	TGTGCCATCAGTCCCTCCAGGGGAATCGGCGGCTACACCTTC
TRBV7-6	TRBJ2-3	TRBD2	NA	CASSLGDGGAYGTQYF	TGTGCCAGCAGCTTAGGTGACGGGGGGGCTTATGGTACGCAGTATTTT
TRBV6-5	TRBJ1-1	NA	once	CASIRDALYTEAFF	TGTGCCAGCATAAGGGACGCTCTTTACACTGAAGCTTTCTTT
TRBV6-4	TRBJ2-3	TRBD2	NA	CASSDSSGGPDTQYF	TGTGCCAGCAGTGACTCTAGCGGGGGCCCAGATACGCAGTATTTT
TRBV7-8	TRBJ1-2	TRBD1	NA	CASSYTGGGYGYTF	TGTGCCAGCAGCTACACAGGGGGCGGCTATGGCTACACCTTC
TRBV12-5	TRBJ1-2	NA	few	CASGTRSTGYGYTF	TGTGCTAGTGGTACTCGATCGACGGGATATGGCTACACCTTC
TRBV7-8	TRBJ2-7	NA	NA	CASGTGGYEQYF	TGTGCCAGCGGTACGGGCGGATACGAGCAGTACTTC
TRBV5-4	TRBJ1-2	NA	NA	CASSLASVANYGYTF	TGTGCCAGCAGCTTGGCCTCAGTGGCTAACTATGGCTACACCTTC
TRBV5-1	TRBJ1-1	NA	NA	CASSLVGMNTEAFF	TGCGCCAGCAGCTTGGTCGGTATGAACACTGAAGCTTTCTTT
TRBV5-6	TRBJ2-7	TRBD1	NA	CASTYRGSYEQYF	TGTGCCAGCACCTACAGGGGTTCCTACGAGCAGTACTTC
TRBV19	TRBJ1-6	NA	NA	CASKGTGVNSPLHF	TGTGCCAGCAAGGGGACGGGGGTTAATTCACCCCTCCACTTT
TRBV6-5	TRBJ1-1	NA	NA	CASRRRVVGDTEAFF	TGTGCCAGCAGACGCCGGGTAGTGGGGGACACTGAAGCTTTCTTT
TRBV5-1	TRBJ1-6	NA	few	CASSLDRSPLHF	TGCGCCAGCAGCCTAGACAGATCACCCCTCCACTTT
TRBV2	TRBJ2-2	NA	NA	CASKGEDTGELFF	TGTGCCAGCAAAGGGGAGGACACCGGGGAGCTGTTTTTT
TRBV5-1	TRBJ2-5	NA	NA	CASSFAGTQYF	TGCGCCAGCAGCTTTGCGGGGACCCAGTACTTC
TRBV4-3	TRBJ2-3	TRBD2	NA	CASSLRSGGGSDTQYF	TGCGCCAGCAGCCTCCGTAGCGGGGGGGGCTCAGATACGCAGTATTTT
TRBV7-8	TRBJ2-5	NA	NA	CASSSRVQGQETQYF	TGTGCCAGCAGCTCTCGCGTACAGGGCCAAGAGACCCAGTACTTC
TRBV30	TRBJ1-2	NA	once	CAWNRATHGYTF	TGTGCCTGGAACCGGGCCACCCATGGCTACACCTTC
TRBV9	TRBJ1-2	TRBD1	NA	CASSKQGYGYTF	TGTGCCAGCAGCAAACAGGGGTATGGCTACACCTTC
TRBV29-1	TRBJ1-2	NA	few	CSVVSPLNGYTF	TGCAGCGTTGTTTCTCCGCTAAATGGCTACACCTTC